The clone carrying this TCR beta chain showed up many times. Its antigen is unknown. The V and J ends lost 7 bases and 6 bases, in that order; junction bases with no gene match: 6. The CDR3 is made up of 12 amino acids. The germline CDR1 and CDR2 sequences are SQVTM and ANQGSEA. TCRdb reanalysed the RT-PCR reads using MiXCR and keeps one entry per CDR3 protein. The table has about 480,000 distinct CDR3 sequences, approximately 12% seen once. These data come from a study of response to subunit inactivated influenza vaccine. The study's findings and limits: Few additional T cells are recruited per seasonal influenza vaccination, authors suggested.

This chain links TRBV29-1 with TRBJ2-1; 7 nucleotides match TRBD1. This TCR derives from a man aged 50 or older who received an inactivated influenza vaccine. The sequencing here drew on PBMCs from blood, taken more than 35 days after vaccination. The CDR3, as DNA: TGCAGCGCAGGGGACAGCGCCAATGAGCAGTTCTTC. It is translated as CSAGDSANEQFF.